This paragraph covers one T cell receptor (beta chain) sequence. Across about two dozen US areas, participants ranged in age from about 18 to 90 years. Which cohort a participant joined came from the clinical history participants gave. The data belong to a study of blood T cell repertoires in COVID-19. Study-wide context: Researchers got acute and convalescent COVID-19 samples from the United States, Italy and Spain.

Per the original methods: Amplification of reference gene primers was used by the study to estimate nucleated cell counts. The table came from immunoSEQ multiplex PCR; TCRdb's copy has only in-frame clones and leaves some out. V, J and clone size are taken as reported in that table, and D and trimming were inferred from the DNA itself. The table has fewer than 350,000 clones, approximately 91% seen once. The sequence was obtained from a woman in her forties with acute COVID-19. The sequencing sample was made of PBMCs or T cells enriched from blood (not recorded which).

In nucleotides, the CDR3 is TGTGCCAGCAGCCACGGGAGGGGGGGTCAGCCCCAGCATTTT. Its translation is CASSHGRGGQPQHF. The J gene is TRBJ1-5, the V gene TRBV3-1 (or the pseudogene TRBV3-2); D is perhaps TRBD1 (6 bases). V lost 3 bases, J lost 6 bases, and 12 bases lay in between. The germline V gene has CDR1 LGHDT and CDR2 YNNKEL (reference sequence). The CDR3 contains 14 residues.